This T cell receptor (beta chain) is drawn from a study of cytomegalovirus exposure and HLA in healthy donors. In this sample, this clone turned up once. Its antigen is not known. Other DNA sequences in the sample encode the same CDR3. The PCR used 60 Vbeta and 13 Jbeta primers. Libraries were prepared by immunoSEQ multiplex PCR; TCRdb keeps only in-frame clonotypes and omits some of them. The data show about 160,000 clones, 60% to 80% seen once. Donors showed nominal health when sampled, although they likely had unrecorded immune exposures. Study-level findings and limits: Sequencing likely caused a cluster of highly shared sequence variants.

The CDR3 is 19 amino acids. This TCR was recovered from a man aged 18 to 35 in good health and CMV-seropositive. Sequencing was done on a sample of PBMCs. This chain links TRBV21-1 with TRBJ1-1. TRBV21-1 is flagged as a pseudogene. The CDR3 spells CASSKGRDLPLNMNTEAFF. The DNA for the CDR3 is TGTGCCAGCAGCAAAGGGCGGGACCTACCATTGAACATGAACACTGAGGCTTTCTTT.